This record covers a single TCR beta chain. Its antigen remains unidentified. Donors underwent one heparinised blood draw, 90 to 150 mL on average. Sorting that relied on CD45RO/CCR7/CD25/CD127/CD95/CD27 yielded CD4+ naive, central memory, regulatory and stem cell-like memory cells. Expressed TCRB transcripts were sequenced because the entire RNA isolate underwent reverse transcription. Produced via immunoSEQ multiplex PCR; TCRdb's table is partial and in-frame only. The top ten clones hold 0.022% of a sample with 550,000 to 850,000 clones, around 15% of them seen once. This specimen comes from a study of beta chain features in type 1 diabetes. General observations from the study: A greater similarity of naive, central memory and Treg TCRB repertoires was seen among patients than among healthy donors. No resolution was reached here on whether HLA type influences TCRB rearrangement. For Type 1 diabetes patients, all four CD4+ subsets carried TCRB CDR3s that were moderately but significantly shorter.

CDR1 is MNHEY and CDR2 is SMNVEV in the germline V gene (reference sequence). The CDR3 covers 14 residues. Trimming stripped 8 bases from V and 10 bases from J, with 18 bases between. This clonotype was sampled from a man younger than 30 with type 1 diabetes. The chain has TRBV27 and TRBJ1-6, with a tentative D call TRBD1 (5 bases). Sequenced material: naive CD4+ T cells from blood. CDR3 in amino acids: CASGPRDPVSPLHF. The DNA for the CDR3 is TGTGCCAGCGGCCCTCGGGACCCCGTCTCACCCCTCCACTTT.